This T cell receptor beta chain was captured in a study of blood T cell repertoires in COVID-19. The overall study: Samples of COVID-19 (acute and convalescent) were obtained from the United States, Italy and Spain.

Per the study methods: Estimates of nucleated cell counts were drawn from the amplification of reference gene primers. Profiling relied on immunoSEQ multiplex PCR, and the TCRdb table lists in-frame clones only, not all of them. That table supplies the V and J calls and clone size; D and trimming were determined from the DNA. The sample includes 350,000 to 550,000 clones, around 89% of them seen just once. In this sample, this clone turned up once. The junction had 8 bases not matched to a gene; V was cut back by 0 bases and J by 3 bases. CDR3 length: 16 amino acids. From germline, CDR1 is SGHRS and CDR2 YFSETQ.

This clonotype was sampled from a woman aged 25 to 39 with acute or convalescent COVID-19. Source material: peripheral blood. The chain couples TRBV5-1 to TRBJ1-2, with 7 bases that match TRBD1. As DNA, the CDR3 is TGCGCCAGCAGCTTGGGCAGGGGGGCATCGGACTATGGCTACACCTTC. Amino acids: CASSLGRGASDYGYTF.